This passage covers 2 T cell receptor beta chains from one sample sequenced in a study of cytomegalovirus exposure and HLA in healthy donors. PCR used 60 Vbeta primers and 13 Jbeta primers. Assay: immunoSEQ multiplex PCR; the TCRdb copy retains only in-frame clones and omits some. The repertoire includes 140,000 to 150,000 clones, over 60% of them detected once, and 1.5% to 2% sits in the top ten. Sequenced: PBMCs. These receptors were obtained from a woman aged 30 to 39 in good health and CMV-seronegative.

The genes are TRBV4-3 and TRBJ1-2; D not certain. Trimming removed 0 bases from V and 3 bases from J, with 8 bases in between. Germline assignment: CDR1 LGHNA and CDR2 YSLEER. This CDR3 is built from 14 residues. The DNA for the CDR3 is TGCGCCAGCAGCCAAGATGGAGAGTACTATGGCTACACCTTC. Amino acids: CASSQDGEYYGYTF.

The J gene is TRBJ2-1, the V gene TRBV11-3; 13 positions match TRBD2. The V segment lost 5 bases and the J segment 8 bases; nucleotides outside the gene matches: 6. Germline assignment: CDR1 SGHNT and CDR2 YENEEA. This CDR3 region has 15 residues. CDR3 sequence: CASSPGTSGAHEQFF. Written as DNA, the CDR3 is TGTGCCAGCAGCCCCGGGACTAGCGGGGCTCATGAGCAGTTCTTC.